The 26 T cell receptor beta chains reported below all come from one sample, sequenced in a study of blood T cell repertoires in COVID-19. TCRdb's table, derived via immunoSEQ multiplex PCR, lists solely in-frame clones and lacks some. The sample includes approximately 300,000 clones, around 90% of them seen just once. Source material: PBMCs or T cells enriched from blood (not recorded which). The receptor source for this set is a woman in her late teens or twenties with acute COVID-19.

The chain has TRBV21-1 and TRBJ2-2; TRBD1 is taken as the D call from the table, unchecked against the DNA. TRBV21-1 is deemed a pseudogene. The CDR3 contains 17 residues. CDR3 sequence (DNA): TGTGCCAGCAGTAAAAAAGCACAGGGTGGGGACACCGGGGAGCTGTTTTTT. It encodes CASSKKAQGGDTGELFF.

The V and J genes are TRBV6-1 and TRBJ2-1; 8 nucleotides match TRBD2. The germline V gene encodes CDR1 MNHNS and CDR2 SASEGT. CDR3 length: 16 amino acids. Trimming took 4 bases from V and 1 from J; bases not matched to a gene: 6. CDR3 sequence reads: CASSAYSGMSYNEQFF. CDR3 nucleotide sequence: TGTGCCAGCAGTGCCTATAGCGGGATGTCCTACAATGAGCAGTTCTTC.

The chain employs TRBV11-2 and TRBJ1-4; D might be TRBD1 (6 bases). Trimming shortened V by 5 bases and J by 8 bases, and 18 bases separated the two germline ends. The germline V gene encodes CDR1 SGHAT and CDR2 FQNNGV. The CDR3 consists of 15 residues. Here the CDR3 reads CASSLGHRVVEKLFF. For the CDR3, the DNA is TGTGCCAGCAGCCTAGGGCACAGGGTAGTAGAAAAACTGTTTTTT.

The CDR3 region has the DNA TGTGCCAGCAGCCTCAGGAGGGATACGCAGTATTTT. This gives the protein CASSLRRDTQYF. The chain recombines TRBV3-1 (or the pseudogene TRBV3-2) with TRBJ2-3; D possibly corresponds to TRBD2 (5 bases). With 4 bases removed from V and 6 bases from J, the gap between germline ends came to 8 bases. The CDR3 is 12 amino acids. The germline CDR1 and CDR2 sequences are LGHDT and YNNKEL (reference sequence).

This clone was found a few times. The rearrangement uses TRBV14 and TRBJ2-7; tentatively, D is TRBD2 (5 bases). The V and J ends lost 4 bases and 3 bases respectively, with 13 bases between them. CDR3 length: 14 residues. Germline CDR1 is SGHDN and CDR2 is FVKESK. The CDR3: CASSRTGLGYEQYF. The CDR3 DNA reads TGTGCCAGCAGCCGCACCGGACTGGGCTACGAGCAGTACTTC.

The chain joins TRBV3-1 (or the pseudogene TRBV3-2) to TRBJ1-3, with D uncertain. With 2 bases removed from V and 0 bases from J, the gap between germline ends came to 8 bases. CDR3 size: 15 residues. Germline loops: CDR1 LGHDT, CDR2 YNNKEL (reference sequence). The chain's CDR3 is CASSQPRGSGNTIYF. The CDR3 DNA follows: TGTGCCAGCAGCCAACCGCGGGGCTCTGGAAACACCATATATTTT.

The chain carries TRBV15 and TRBJ2-7, with D possibly being TRBD1 (5 bases). V lost 0 bases, J lost 3 bases, and 9 bases lay in between. The CDR3 is 14 amino acids. Per germline, CDR1 LNHNV and CDR2 YYDKDF (reference sequence). This CDR3 reads CATSREDKFYEQYF. DNA for the CDR3: TGTGCCACCAGCAGAGAGGACAAGTTCTACGAGCAGTACTTC.

The gene calls are TRBV28 and TRBJ1-1; D not resolved. The V gene lost 6 bases and the J gene lost 0 bases, with 20 bases spanning the gap. Germline V gene data show CDR1 as MDHEN and CDR2 as SYDVKM. This CDR3 comprises 17 residues. CDR3 coding DNA: TGTGCCAGCAGCCTATTGGCGGCACCCTCCCTGAACACTGAAGCTTTCTTT. The encoded protein is CASSLLAAPSLNTEAFF.

This clone was seen a handful of times. This chain links TRBV2 with TRBJ2-1, with D tentatively TRBD1 (5 bases). This CDR3 contains 12 residues. The V end was cut by 8 bases, the J end by 12 bases, with 17 bases between. The germline gives CDR1 SNHLY, CDR2 FYNNEI. The CDR3 loop is CASCVEGAPQFF. The CDR3 bases are TGTGCCAGCTGCGTAGAAGGGGCCCCGCAGTTCTTC.

The chain has TRBV14 and TRBJ1-1; D ambiguous. Germline V CDR1 and CDR2: SGHDN, FVKESK. The CDR3 totals 13 residues. Deletions cut 1 base from V and 3 bases from J, with 6 bases between. The CDR3 coding sequence is TGTGCCAGCAGCCAAGCCTTATACACTGAAGCTTTCTTT. This gives the protein CASSQALYTEAFF.

The CDR3 DNA sequence: TGTGCCAGCAGCCCGCTAATTCGGTACGAGCAGTACTTC. This translates into CASSPLIRYEQYF. V usage is TRBV12-3 or TRBV12-4 and J usage is TRBJ2-7, with D hard to call. The CDR3 consists of 13 residues. Trimming stripped 6 bases from V and 4 bases from J, with 13 bases between.

This chain uses TRBV7-6 with TRBJ1-2; 7 bases match TRBD1. V shed 4 bases, J shed 8 bases, and the junction held 16 bases outside the gene matches. CDR3 length: 16 amino acids. Germline V lookup: CDR1 SGHVS, CDR2 FNYEAQ. The CDR3, as DNA: TGTGCCAGCAGCTCTGGGACAGTCACAACTATGGAAGGCTACACCTTC. Its protein is CASSSGTVTTMEGYTF.

The rearrangement joins TRBV3-1 (or the pseudogene TRBV3-2) to TRBJ1-1; TRBD1 matches at 8 bases. The CDR3 covers 15 residues. Germline lookup yields CDR1 LGHDT and CDR2 YNNKEL (reference sequence). Trimming cost V 1 base and J 3 bases; bases outside gene matches: 4. CDR3 loop: CASSQGTGIYTEAFF. The CDR3 nucleotides are TGTGCCAGCAGCCAAGGGACAGGGATTTACACTGAAGCTTTCTTT.

This chain connects TRBV7-9 to TRBJ1-1; D gene ambiguous. This CDR3 comprises 13 residues. The germline V gene encodes CDR1 SEHNR and CDR2 FQNEAQ (reference sequence). V was pared by 8 bases and J by 1 base, with 11 bases between. The CDR3 spells CASGAVTNTEAFF. The CDR3 DNA reads as TGTGCCAGCGGCGCGGTAACGAACACTGAAGCTTTCTTT.

J is TRBJ2-7 and V is TRBV5-1, with a possible D match to TRBD1 (5 bases). CDR3 length: 14 amino acids. Germline CDR1 is SGHRS and CDR2 is YFSETQ. Trimming pared 4 bases from V and 0 bases from J, leaving 11 bases between. Here the CDR3 reads CASSQDSTSYEQYF. The CDR3 DNA follows: TGCGCCAGCAGCCAAGACAGTACCTCCTACGAGCAGTACTTC.

The chain links TRBV10-3 to TRBJ1-2, with a tentative D call TRBD1 (6 bases). Trimming removed 5 bases at V and 6 bases at J, with 10 bases between. Germline CDR1 is ENHRY and CDR2 is SYGVKD. CDR3 length: 12 amino acids. The CDR3 spells CAISKAGDGYTF. For the CDR3, the DNA is TGTGCCATCAGTAAGGCAGGGGATGGCTACACCTTC.

This chain connects TRBV30 to TRBJ1-2, with 9 bases matching TRBD1. The ends lost 6 bases at V and 0 bases at J; junction bases unmatched: 8. Per germline, CDR1 GTSNPN and CDR2 SVGIG (reference sequence). This CDR3 is built from 15 residues. The CDR3 nucleotides are TGTGCCTGCTCGGGACAGGGAGGGCCTAACTATGGCTACACCTTC. Its translation: CACSGQGGPNYGYTF.

As regards this clone: Other nucleotide sequences from this sample produce the same CDR3. The chain has TRBV28 and TRBJ1-6; 9 positions match TRBD1. V gave up 6 bases and J gave up 7 bases; unmatched junction bases: 4. Germline lookup yields CDR1 MDHEN and CDR2 SYDVKM. CDR3 length: 14 residues. CDR3 protein: CASSSGTGNSPLHF. The CDR3 coding sequence is TGTGCCAGCAGCTCCGGGACAGGGAATTCACCCCTCCACTTT.

This chain links TRBV14 with TRBJ1-1, with TRBD1 as a possible D gene (5 bases). V lost 0 bases to trimming and J lost 0 bases, with 8 bases between them. The CDR3 sequence is 15 residues long. CDR1 and CDR2 (germline): SGHDN, FVKESK. The CDR3 sequence is CASSQENRMNTEAFF. The CDR3 DNA follows: TGTGCCAGCAGCCAAGAGAACAGGATGAACACTGAAGCTTTCTTT.

The rearrangement joins TRBV11-1 to TRBJ2-4, with D possibly being TRBD2 (5 bases). This CDR3 comprises 16 residues. Trimming stripped 5 bases from V and 5 bases from J, with 19 bases between. Germline V gene data show CDR1 as SGHAT and CDR2 as FQDESV (reference sequence). CDR3 amino acids: CASSQRGLGSENIQYF. The CDR3, as DNA: TGTGCCAGCAGCCAAAGAGGGCTAGGTTCGGAAAACATTCAGTACTTC.

The chain joins TRBV4-1 to TRBJ1-1; TRBD1 is a possible D gene (6 bases). Germline CDR1 reads MGHRA; CDR2 reads YSYEKL. Trimming removed 1 base at V and 7 bases at J, with 16 bases between. The CDR3 loop spans 15 amino acids. CDR3 in DNA: TGCGCCAGCAGCCAAGTAACCAGGGGTGATGGTGAAGCTTTCTTT. Amino acids: CASSQVTRGDGEAFF.

The rearrangement uses TRBV6-4 and TRBJ2-2, with 8 bases fitting TRBD2. Trimming cost V 0 bases and J 2 bases; bases outside gene matches: 8. Germline CDR1 is MRHNA and CDR2 is SNTAGT. The CDR3 has 18 residues. CDR3 sequence reads: CASSDSSTLAGNTGELFF. Here the CDR3 DNA reads TGTGCCAGCAGTGACTCGAGTACCCTAGCGGGTAACACCGGGGAGCTGTTTTTT.

V and J are TRBV5-4 and TRBJ2-7; no clear D. Per germline, CDR1 SGHNT and CDR2 YYREEE (reference sequence). V was clipped by 4 bases and J by 3 bases, with 14 bases between them. This CDR3 comprises 14 residues. The CDR3 region has the DNA TGTGCCAGCAGCCTGACGCAGGAAAACTACGAGCAGTACTTC. Encoded protein: CASSLTQENYEQYF.

V and J are TRBV14 and TRBJ2-3, with D possibly being TRBD2 (6 bases). Trimming left V 4 bases short and J 0 bases short, with 8 bases between. The CDR3 contains 14 residues. Per the germline V gene, CDR1 is SGHDN and CDR2 is FVKESK. CDR3 DNA: TGTGCCAGCAGCCTGGAGGGCAGCACAGATACGCAGTATTTT. Translated, it gives CASSLEGSTDTQYF. Using reference TRBV14 and TRBJ2-3 for the parts outside the CDR3, the full variable domain is EAGVTQFPSHSVIEKGQTVTLRCDPISGHDNLYWYRRVMGKEIKFLLHFVKESKQDESGMPNNRFLAERTGGTYSTLKVQPAELEDSGVYFCASSLEGSTDTQYFGPGTRLTVL.

J is TRBJ1-5 and V is TRBV28; 9 nucleotides match TRBD1. The V gene end was trimmed by 8 bases and the J gene end by 0 bases; junction bases not matched to a gene: 5. This CDR3 has 15 amino acids. Per the germline V gene, CDR1 is MDHEN and CDR2 is SYDVKM. The CDR3 here is CASHNRGPSNQPQHF. DNA for the CDR3: TGTGCCAGCCATAACAGGGGGCCTAGCAATCAGCCCCAGCATTTT.

This chain joins TRBV11-2 and TRBJ1-1; the D is unclear. V shed 0 bases and J shed 9 bases, with 20 bases lying between them. Germline CDR1 is SGHAT and CDR2 is FQNNGV. The CDR3 has 16 residues. CDR3 loop: CASSLELGLGRYKAFF. For the CDR3, the DNA is TGTGCCAGCAGCTTAGAGCTCGGTCTGGGGAGGTACAAAGCTTTCTTT.